This record concerns one T cell receptor beta chain sequence. The antigen remains unidentified. Germline CDR1 reads SGDLS; CDR2 reads YYNGEE. This CDR3 has 16 amino acids. V was pared by 4 bases and J by 0 bases, with 16 bases between. The sample originates from a study of cytomegalovirus exposure and HLA in healthy donors. Primers for the PCR totalled 60 Vbeta and 13 Jbeta. Generated by immunoSEQ multiplex PCR, the TCRdb table keeps only in-frame clones and is missing some. Of approximately 180,000 clones listed, 84% are singletons. General study results and limits: Usually a TCR sequence was rare, but some public TCRs were found in many donors. TCR beta V- and J-gene trimming was later associated with a missense DCLRE1C variant.

This sequence joins TRBV9 and TRBJ1-1, with D perhaps TRBD1 (5 bases). The sequenced sample was PBMCs. The TCR sequence derives from a girl between 10 and 17 years old in good health and CMV-seropositive. The CDR3 sequence: CASSPTGGGLNTEAFF. In DNA form, the CDR3 reads TGTGCCAGCAGCCCGACCGGGGGGGGTTTGAACACTGAAGCTTTCTTT.